This TCR beta chain was profiled in a study of T cells in Graves' hyperthyroidism and ophthalmopathy. The CDR3 sequence is 17 residues long. Per germline, CDR1 SGHNT and CDR2 YENEEA. The V gene end was trimmed by 5 bases and the J gene end by 1 base; junction bases not matched to a gene: 10. Stable hyperthyroidism: no ophthalmopathy progression over 18 months of follow-up. Diagnosing involved the use of clinical symptoms, serum thyroxine and TRAb, thyroid ultrasound and orbital computed tomography. Amplification of TCR beta CDR3 regions was performed using RNA transcripts as template. The HTBI primer set drove a first-round RT-PCR of the TCR CDR3. MiXCR, run by TCRdb on the multiplex PCR reads, gives a single entry per CDR3 protein. The table includes fewer than 550,000 distinct CDR3 sequences, about a sixth detected once.

The specimen was blood. The TCR originated in a woman between 18 and 29 years old with Graves' hyperthyroidism. V is TRBV11-3 and J is TRBJ2-2; 7 bases align to TRBD1. CDR3 nucleotide sequence: TGTGCCAGCAGCACCCCAGATTCAGGGGGGAACACCGGGGAGCTGTTTTTT. Its translation is CASSTPDSGGNTGELFF.